The TCR beta chain under discussion was sequenced for a study of beta chain features in type 1 diabetes. Study-level points and caveats: Resolution of whether HLA type affects TCRB rearrangement was not achieved here. Within each of all four CD4+ subsets, Type 1 diabetes patients had TCRB CDR3s that were moderately but significantly shorter.

Expressed TCRB transcripts were sequenced after all isolated RNA was converted to cDNA. Libraries were prepared by immunoSEQ multiplex PCR; TCRdb keeps only in-frame clonotypes and omits some of them. Here the sample spans 300,000 to 450,000 clones, 15% to 20% being singletons. About this clone: Its antigen is not identified.

Trimming at V came to 3 bases and at J to 5 bases, leaving 3 bases not matched to a gene. The CDR3 runs to 14 residues. Germline CDR1 is SGHDT and CDR2 is YYEEEE. Averaging roughly 100 mL, one heparinised blood draw was given by each donor. Purity of each sorted population was above 98%. This TCR was sampled from a woman between 18 and 29 years old in good health. This chain uses TRBV5-6 with TRBJ2-5; 11 bases align to TRBD1. The material sequenced was naive CD4+ T cells from blood. As DNA, the CDR3 is TGTGCCAGCAGCTGGGGACAGGGGGGCGAGACCCAGTACTTC. It encodes CASSWGQGGETQYF. The full variable domain, with the rest looked up from reference TRBV5-6 and TRBJ2-5, is DAGVTQSPTHLIKTRGQQVTLRCSPKSGHDTVSWYQQALGQGPQFIFQYYEEEERQRGNFPDRFSGHQFPNYSSELNVNALLLGDSALYLCASSWGQGGETQYFGPGTRLLVL.